This T cell receptor beta chain was captured in a study of T cell responses to AZD1222 COVID-19 vaccine. V lost 3 bases to trimming and J lost 8 bases, with 13 bases between them. This CDR3 comprises 13 residues. Germline CDR1 and CDR2: MDHEN and SYDVKM. TCRdb keeps only in-frame clones here, not all; method: immunoSEQ multiplex PCR. The table has about 150,000 clones, roughly nine tenths seen once. The receptor comes from an adult in good health. This sample comprised peripheral blood, obtained on day 0 of AZD1222 vaccination. The chain combines TRBV28 with TRBJ1-2; D unclear. CDR3 residues: CASSLLAGPGYTF. CDR3 DNA: TGTGCCAGCAGTTTGTTAGCAGGACCCGGCTACACCTTC.